The clone carrying this T cell receptor (beta chain) was found many times. Its antigen is as yet unknown. The record originates from a study of neurological immune-mediated disorders. Unsorted libraries used 2 million PBMCs kept at -80 degrees C. Trimming left V 7 bases short and J 0 bases short, with 11 bases between. The CDR3 has 14 amino acids. Germline CDR1 SNHLY, CDR2 FYNNEI. Overall study findings and caveats: CDR3 amino acid sequences found in expanded clones were never shared across subjects, suggesting private repertoires in all groups.

The authors produced cDNA by 5'RACE using 10-nucleotide random UMIs. Sequencing of 15-18 subjects in each run yielded over 190 million TCR-beta sequences. Each CDR3 protein gets one entry after TCRdb re-called the 5' RACE reads with MiXCR. The table shows tens of thousands of distinct CDR3 sequences, with 15% to 20% occurring only once. Sequenced input: PBMCs. The V and J genes are TRBV2 and TRBJ2-3; D is unresolved. The TCR comes from a woman aged 40 to 50 in good health. The CDR3 here is CASISIASTDTQYF. The CDR3 DNA reads TGTGCCAGCATTTCAATTGCTAGCACAGATACGCAGTATTTT.